This T cell receptor (beta chain) was observed in a study of cytomegalovirus exposure and HLA in healthy donors. Broader study findings: Later work associated more than 15,000 TCR beta sequences with HLA alleles at 0.05 false discovery rate. Presence/absence analyses assumed roughly uniform sequencing depth across donors, which may not hold.

PCR primers comprised 60 Vbeta and 13 Jbeta primers. Clones were read by immunoSEQ multiplex PCR, and TCRdb kept only the in-frame ones, dropping some. The profile shows about 180,000 clones, 84% of them singletons. A note on this clone: Its antigen remains unidentified. This specimen includes other DNA sequences encoding the same CDR3.

CDR3 length: 15 amino acids. Germline V CDR1 and CDR2: SGHRS, YFSETQ. The V segment lost 4 bases and the J segment 4 bases; nucleotides outside the gene matches: 6. The rearrangement links TRBV5-1 to TRBJ2-1; 9 positions match TRBD1. This receptor was obtained from a girl aged 2-10 years in good health and CMV-seropositive. Sequencing was done on a sample of PBMCs. The CDR3 DNA reads TGCGCCAGCAGCCCCACAGGGGGCCCTTACAATGAGCAGTTCTTC. It is translated as CASSPTGGPYNEQFF.